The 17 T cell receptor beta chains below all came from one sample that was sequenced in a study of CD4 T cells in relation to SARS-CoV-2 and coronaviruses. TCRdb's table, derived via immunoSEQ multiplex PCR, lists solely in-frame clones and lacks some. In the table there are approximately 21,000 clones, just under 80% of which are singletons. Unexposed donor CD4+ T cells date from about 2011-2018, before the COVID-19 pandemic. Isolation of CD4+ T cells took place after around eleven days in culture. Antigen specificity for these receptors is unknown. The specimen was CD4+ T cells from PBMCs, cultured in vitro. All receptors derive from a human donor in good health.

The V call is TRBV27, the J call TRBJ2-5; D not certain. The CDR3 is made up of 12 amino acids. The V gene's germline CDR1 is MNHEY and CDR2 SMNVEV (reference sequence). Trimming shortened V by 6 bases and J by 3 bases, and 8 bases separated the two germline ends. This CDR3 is CASSKDKETQYF. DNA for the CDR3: TGTGCCAGCAGCAAAGATAAAGAGACCCAGTACTTC.

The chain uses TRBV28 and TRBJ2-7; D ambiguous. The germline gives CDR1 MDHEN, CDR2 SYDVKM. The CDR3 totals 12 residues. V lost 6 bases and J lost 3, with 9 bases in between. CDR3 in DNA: TGTGCCAGCAGGGGCCAAGTCTACGAGCAGTACTTC. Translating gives CASRGQVYEQYF.

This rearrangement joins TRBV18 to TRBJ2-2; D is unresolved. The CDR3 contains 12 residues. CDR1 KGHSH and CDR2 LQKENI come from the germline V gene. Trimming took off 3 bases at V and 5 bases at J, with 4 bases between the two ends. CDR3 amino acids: CASSPRTGELFF. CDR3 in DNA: TGTGCCAGCTCACCCCGGACCGGGGAGCTGTTTTTT.

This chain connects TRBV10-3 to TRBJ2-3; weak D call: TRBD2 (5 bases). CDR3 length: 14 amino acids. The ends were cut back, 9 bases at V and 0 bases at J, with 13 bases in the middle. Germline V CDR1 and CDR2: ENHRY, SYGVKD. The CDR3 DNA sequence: TGTGCCATTTCCGGCGAGGGTAGCACAGATACGCAGTATTTT. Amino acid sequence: CAISGEGSTDTQYF.

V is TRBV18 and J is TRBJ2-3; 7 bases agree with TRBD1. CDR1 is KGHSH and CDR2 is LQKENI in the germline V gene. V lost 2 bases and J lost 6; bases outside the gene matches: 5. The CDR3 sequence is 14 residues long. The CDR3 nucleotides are TGTGCCAGCTCACCATCTTTCAGGGGGGATACGCAGTATTTT. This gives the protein CASSPSFRGDTQYF.

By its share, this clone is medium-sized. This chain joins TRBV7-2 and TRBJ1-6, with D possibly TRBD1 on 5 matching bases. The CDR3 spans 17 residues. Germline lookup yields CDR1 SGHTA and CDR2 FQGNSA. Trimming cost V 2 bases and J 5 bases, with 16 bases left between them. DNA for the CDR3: TGTGCCAGCAGCTTAACTCGGTGGCAGGGAGATAATTCACCCCTCCACTTT. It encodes CASSLTRWQGDNSPLHF.

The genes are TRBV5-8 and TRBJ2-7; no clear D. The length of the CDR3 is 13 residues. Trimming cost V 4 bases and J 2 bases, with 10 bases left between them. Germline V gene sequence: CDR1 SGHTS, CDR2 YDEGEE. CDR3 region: CASSQPGAYEQYF. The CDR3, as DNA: TGTGCCAGCAGCCAACCGGGCGCCTACGAGCAGTACTTC.

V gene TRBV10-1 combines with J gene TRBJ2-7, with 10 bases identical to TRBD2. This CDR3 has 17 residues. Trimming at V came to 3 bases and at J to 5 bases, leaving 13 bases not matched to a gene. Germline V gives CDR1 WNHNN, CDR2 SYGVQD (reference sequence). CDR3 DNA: TGCGCCAGCAGTGATTCGGAAACCCTAGCGGGAGCCAACGAGCAGTACTTC. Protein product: CASSDSETLAGANEQYF.

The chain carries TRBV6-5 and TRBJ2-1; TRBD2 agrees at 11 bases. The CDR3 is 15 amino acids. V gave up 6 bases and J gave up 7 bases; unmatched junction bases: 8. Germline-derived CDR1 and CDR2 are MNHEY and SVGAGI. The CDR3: CASRFTGTSGNEQFF. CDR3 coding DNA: TGTGCCAGCAGGTTTACCGGGACTAGCGGAAATGAGCAGTTCTTC.

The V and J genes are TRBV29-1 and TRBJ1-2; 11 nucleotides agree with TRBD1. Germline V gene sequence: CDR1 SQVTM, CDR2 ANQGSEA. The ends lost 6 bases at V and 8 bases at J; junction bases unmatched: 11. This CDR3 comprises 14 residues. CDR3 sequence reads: CSVENGQGAGGYTF. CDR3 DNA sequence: TGCAGCGTCGAAAATGGACAGGGGGCGGGAGGCTACACCTTC.

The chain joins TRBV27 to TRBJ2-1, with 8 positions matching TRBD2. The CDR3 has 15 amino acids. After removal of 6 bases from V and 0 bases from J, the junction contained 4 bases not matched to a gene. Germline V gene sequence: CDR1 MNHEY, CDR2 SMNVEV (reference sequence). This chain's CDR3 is CASRSGGSSYNEQFF. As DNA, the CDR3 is TGTGCCAGCAGGTCGGGAGGGAGCTCCTACAATGAGCAGTTCTTC.

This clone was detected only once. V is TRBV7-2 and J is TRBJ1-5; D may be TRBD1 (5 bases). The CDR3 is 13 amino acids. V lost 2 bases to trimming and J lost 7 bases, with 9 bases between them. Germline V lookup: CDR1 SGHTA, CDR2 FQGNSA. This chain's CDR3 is CASSLRGAQPQHF. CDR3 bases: TGTGCCAGCAGCTTAAGGGGCGCACAGCCCCAGCATTTT.

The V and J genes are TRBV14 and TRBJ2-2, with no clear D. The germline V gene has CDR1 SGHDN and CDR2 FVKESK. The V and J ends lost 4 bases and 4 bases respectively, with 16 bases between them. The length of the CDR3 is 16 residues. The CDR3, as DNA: TGTGCCAGCAGCCGAAGCTACCGGGCCTCCACCGGGGAGCTGTTTTTT. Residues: CASSRSYRASTGELFF.

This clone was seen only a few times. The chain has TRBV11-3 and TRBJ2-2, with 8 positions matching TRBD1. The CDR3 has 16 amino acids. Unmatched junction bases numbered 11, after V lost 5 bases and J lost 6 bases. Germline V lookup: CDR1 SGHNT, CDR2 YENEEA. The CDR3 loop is CASSARQGRGAGELFF. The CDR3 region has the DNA TGTGCCAGCAGCGCCCGACAGGGGAGAGGCGCCGGGGAGCTGTTTTTT.

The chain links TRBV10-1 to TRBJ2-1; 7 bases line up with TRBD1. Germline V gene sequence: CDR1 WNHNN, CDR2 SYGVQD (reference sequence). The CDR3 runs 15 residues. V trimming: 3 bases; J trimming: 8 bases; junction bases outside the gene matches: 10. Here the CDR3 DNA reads TGCGCCAGCAGTGACCCGTTGGGTCAGGGGGATGAGCAGTTCTTC. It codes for CASSDPLGQGDEQFF.

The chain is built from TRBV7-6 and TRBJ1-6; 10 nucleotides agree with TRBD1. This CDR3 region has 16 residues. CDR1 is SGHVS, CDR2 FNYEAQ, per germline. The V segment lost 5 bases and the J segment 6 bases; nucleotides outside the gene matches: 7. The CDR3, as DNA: TGTGCCAGCAGCCCCGGGACAGGGGTTGCTAATTCACCCCTCCACTTT. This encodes CASSPGTGVANSPLHF.

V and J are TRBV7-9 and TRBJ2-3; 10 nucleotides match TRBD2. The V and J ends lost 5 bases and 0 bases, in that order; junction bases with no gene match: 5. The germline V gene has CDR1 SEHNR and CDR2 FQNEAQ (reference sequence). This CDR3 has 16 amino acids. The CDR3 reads CASSPRLAGSTDTQYF. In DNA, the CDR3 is TGTGCCAGCAGCCCCAGACTAGCGGGTAGCACAGATACGCAGTATTTT. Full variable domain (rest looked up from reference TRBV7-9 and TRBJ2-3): DTGVSQNPRHKITKRGQNVTFRCDPISEHNRLYWYRQTLGQGPEFLTYFQNEAQLEKSRLLSDRFSAERPKGSFSTLEIQRTEQGDSAMYLCASSPRLAGSTDTQYFGPGTRLTVL.